These T cell receptor beta chains were read from a single sample in a study of cytomegalovirus exposure and HLA in healthy donors. Produced via immunoSEQ multiplex PCR; TCRdb's table is partial and in-frame only. Here the sample spans approximately 140,000 clones, around 81% being singletons. Input material: PBMCs. Receptor source: a man between 18 and 29 years old in good health and CMV-seronegative. The CDR3 runs from the conserved cysteine through the conserved F or W. Fields, in order: V gene, clone size, J gene, CDR3 protein. The size entry is marked missing in some rows and otherwise reads once, few, many or a size class.

>TRBV23-1|.|TRBJ1-1
CASSGQTFSLNTEAFF
>TRBV4-3|.|TRBJ1-2
CASSLHDRYGYTF
>TRBV5-6|.|TRBJ2-5
CASSLAASETQYF
>TRBV2|.|TRBJ1-1
CASSPPRVLNTEAFF
>TRBV5-4|.|TRBJ2-5
CASSLPGQETQYF
>TRBV6-1|.|TRBJ1-1
CASRDRGSSNTEAFF
>TRBV4-1|.|TRBJ1-2
CASAPPRGLLGYTF
>TRBV4-3|.|TRBJ1-2
CASSPRQGAKGDGYTF
>TRBV4-3|.|TRBJ1-4
CASSHSDRGSEKLFF
>TRBV7-8|.|TRBJ2-3
CASSLDRGTDTQYF
>TRBV5-4|few|TRBJ2-7
CASSLELAIGRDEQYF
>TRBV30|once|TRBJ1-4
CAWSGGGKLFF
>TRBV5-4|.|TRBJ1-6
CASSMGPANYNSPLHF
>TRBV5-1|once|TRBJ2-6
CASTREGSGANVLTF
>TRBV19|once|TRBJ2-7
CASSIFGGQGAYEQYF
>TRBV2|.|TRBJ1-1
CASTGTGDTEAFF
>TRBV18|once|TRBJ2-7
CASSPPGWSYEQYF
>TRBV4-3|.|TRBJ1-3
CASSTHGGASSGNTIYF
>TRBV11-2|once|TRBJ1-1
CASSFSAAEAFF
>TRBV2|.|TRBJ2-3
CASRDTSGGHLGTDTQYF
>TRBV30|.|TRBJ1-2
CAWSDRGVDGYTF
>TRBV11-2|.|TRBJ2-7
CASTPGQGPYEQYF
>TRBV10-1|once|TRBJ2-5
CASSESGGRETQYF
>TRBV14|.|TRBJ2-5
CASSQTSGGAGKTQYF
>TRBV9|.|TRBJ1-6
CASSVEGLGSPLHF
>TRBV6-4|.|TRBJ2-3
CASSKIQGSDTQYF
>TRBV27|.|TRBJ2-1
CASTPGGSYNEQFF
>TRBV27|.|TRBJ1-2
CASRPRGLGYGYTF
>TRBV27|.|TRBJ1-4
CASSLRTGAGKLFF
>TRBV6-4|.|TRBJ1-2
CASSLKTRQGATKSNYGYTF
>TRBV28|.|TRBJ1-1
CASCYQQGSTEAFF
>TRBV27|once|TRBJ1-5
CASSLSSPGLNQPQHF
>TRBV2|.|TRBJ2-2
CASSDMVETNTGELFF
>TRBV4-1|.|TRBJ1-2
CASSQFSRNYGYTF
>TRBV6-5|.|TRBJ2-3
CASRDRGRSDTQYF
>TRBV28|.|TRBJ1-3
CASSLHRSGGNTIYF
>TRBV28|.|TRBJ1-2
CASLADVRANYGYTF
>TRBV10-1|.|TRBJ2-7
CASSEDDSVGEQYF
>TRBV30|.|TRBJ2-6
CAWGTGLSGANVLTF
>TRBV29-1|.|TRBJ2-7
CSAAGAGLLGEQYF
>TRBV28|.|TRBJ2-3
CASSLLEDTQYF